Sequencing of this T cell receptor (beta chain) was carried out in a study of identical twins. TCRdb passed the 5' RACE reads through MiXCR, listing each CDR3 protein once. The table includes about 430,000 distinct CDR3 sequences, approximately 17% detected once. V shed 2 bases and J 2 bases; nucleotides not matched to a gene: 10. The CDR3 extends over 17 amino acids. CDR1 MNHEY and CDR2 SVGEGT come from the germline V gene. Sequenced: naive T cells sorted from blood. This TCR was recovered from a man aged 45-65 years in good health. J is TRBJ2-3 and V is TRBV6-2 or TRBV6-3; 7 nucleotides agree with TRBD1. The CDR3, as DNA: TGTGCCAGCAGTTACGTAGTTGGGACAGCATTCACAGATACGCAGTATTTT. Its protein is CASSYVVGTAFTDTQYF.